These T cell receptor beta chains were read from a single sample in a study of technical replicates of blood from several donors. This table comes from immunoSEQ multiplex PCR, and its TCRdb copy is limited to in-frame clones, with some not included. The sample records 75,000 to 95,000 clones, 90% to 96% being singletons. The sample consisted of T cells isolated from PBMCs. The receptors originated from a human donor in good health. CDR3s include the opening cysteine and the closing phenylalanine or tryptophan. The D gene is left open where the match is weak. Not all rows give a size; the values are once, few, many and, for expanded clones, a class.

d_gene	abundance	v_gene	j_gene	CDR3aa	CDR3nt
-	-	TRBV19	TRBJ1-5	CASSIRFDQPQHF	TGTGCCAGTAGTATCAGGTTCGATCAGCCCCAGCATTTT
TRBD2	-	TRBV14	TRBJ2-2	CASKPSGTYTGELFF	TGTGCCAGCAAGCCTAGCGGGACTTACACCGGGGAGCTGTTTTTT
TRBD1	-	TRBV6-4	TRBJ1-1	CASSDRTGEAFF	TGTGCCAGCAGTGACCGGACAGGTGAAGCTTTCTTT
TRBD2	-	TRBV11-3	TRBJ2-7	CASSFSAGDIKQYF	TGTGCCAGCAGCTTTTCTGCGGGAGACATCAAACAGTACTTC
TRBD1	-	TRBV2	TRBJ2-4	CARGDRVRDIQYF	TGTGCCAGGGGGGACAGGGTAAGAGACATTCAGTACTTC
-	few	TRBV28	TRBJ1-2	CASRTRPANYGYTF	TGTGCCAGCAGGACAAGACCTGCAAACTATGGCTACACCTTC
-	-	TRBV30	TRBJ1-4	CAWRAGPLQKLFF	TGTGCCTGGAGGGCGGGGCCCCTGCAAAAACTGTTTTTT
-	-	TRBV2	TRBJ2-7	CASSGDNSYEQYF	TGTGCCAGCAGTGGAGACAACTCCTACGAGCAGTACTTC
-	-	TRBV7-9	TRBJ2-1	CASSLGGPRDEQFF	TGTGCCAGCAGCTTAGGAGGGCCGCGTGATGAGCAGTTCTTC
TRBD2	-	TRBV27	TRBJ2-7	CASSLMGTTYEQYF	TGTGCCAGCAGTTTAATGGGGACTACCTACGAGCAGTACTTC
-	-	TRBV7-9	TRBJ2-7	CASSFRQSHEQYF	TGTGCCAGCAGCTTCAGACAGTCCCACGAGCAGTACTTC
-	once	TRBV19	TRBJ1-1	CASKGAFMPEAFF	TGTGCCAGCAAAGGGGCATTCATGCCTGAAGCTTTCTTT
-	once	TRBV25-1	TRBJ2-7	CASSEYNEQYF	TGTGCCAGCAGTGAATATAACGAGCAGTACTTC
-	once	TRBV5-1	TRBJ1-5	CASRADGNQPQHF	TGCGCCAGCAGAGCGGACGGGAATCAGCCCCAGCATTTT
-	-	TRBV9	TRBJ2-1	CASSLDLARNEQFF	TGTGCCAGCAGCCTCGATCTAGCGAGGAATGAGCAGTTCTTC